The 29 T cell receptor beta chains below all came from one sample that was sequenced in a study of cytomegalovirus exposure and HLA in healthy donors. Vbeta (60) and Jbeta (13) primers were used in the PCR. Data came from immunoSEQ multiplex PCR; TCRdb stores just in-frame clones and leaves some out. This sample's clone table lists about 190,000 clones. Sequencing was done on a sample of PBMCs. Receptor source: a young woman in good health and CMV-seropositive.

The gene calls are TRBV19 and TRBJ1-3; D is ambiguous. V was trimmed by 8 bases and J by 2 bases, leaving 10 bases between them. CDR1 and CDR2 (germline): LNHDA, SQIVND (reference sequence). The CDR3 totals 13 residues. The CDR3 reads CASARLAGNTIYF. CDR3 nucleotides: TGTGCCAGTGCCCGACTAGCTGGAAACACCATATATTTT.

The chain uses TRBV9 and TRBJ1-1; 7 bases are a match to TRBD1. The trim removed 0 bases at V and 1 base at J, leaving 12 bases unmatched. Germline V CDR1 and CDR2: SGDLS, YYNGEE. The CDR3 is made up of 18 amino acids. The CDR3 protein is CASSVDQWGQPENTEAFF. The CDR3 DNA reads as TGTGCCAGCAGCGTAGATCAGTGGGGACAGCCAGAGAACACTGAAGCTTTCTTT.

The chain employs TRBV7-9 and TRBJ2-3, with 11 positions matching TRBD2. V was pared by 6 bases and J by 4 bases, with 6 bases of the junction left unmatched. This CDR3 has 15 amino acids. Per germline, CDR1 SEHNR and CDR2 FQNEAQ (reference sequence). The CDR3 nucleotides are TGTGCCAGCAGTTACGGGACTAGCGGAGCAGATACGCAGTATTTT. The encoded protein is CASSYGTSGADTQYF.

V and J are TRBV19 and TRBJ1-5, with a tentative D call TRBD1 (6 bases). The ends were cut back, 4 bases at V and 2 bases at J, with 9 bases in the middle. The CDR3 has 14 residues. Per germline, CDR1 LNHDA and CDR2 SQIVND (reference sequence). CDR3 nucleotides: TGTGCCAGTAGTACTAGACAGGGCAATCAGCCCCAGCATTTT. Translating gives CASSTRQGNQPQHF.

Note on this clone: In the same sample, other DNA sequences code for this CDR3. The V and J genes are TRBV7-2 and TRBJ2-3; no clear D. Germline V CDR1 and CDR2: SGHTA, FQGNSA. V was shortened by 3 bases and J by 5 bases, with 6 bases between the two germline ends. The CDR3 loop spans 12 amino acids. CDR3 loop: CASSFYGDTQYF. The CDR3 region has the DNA TGTGCCAGCAGCTTCTACGGAGATACGCAGTATTTT. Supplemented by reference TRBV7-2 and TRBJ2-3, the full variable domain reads GAGVSQSPSNKVTEKGKDVELRCDPISGHTALYWYRQSLGQGLEFLIYFQGNSAPDKSGLPSDRFSAERTGGSVSTLTIQRTQQEDSAVYLCASSFYGDTQYFGPGTRLTVL.

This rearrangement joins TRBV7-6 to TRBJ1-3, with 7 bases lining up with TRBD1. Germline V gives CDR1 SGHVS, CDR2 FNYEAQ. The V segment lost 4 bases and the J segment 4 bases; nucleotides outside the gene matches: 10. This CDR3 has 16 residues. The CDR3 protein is CASSSGQVVPGNTIYF. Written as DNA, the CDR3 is TGTGCCAGCAGCTCCGGACAGGTAGTTCCCGGAAACACCATATATTTT.

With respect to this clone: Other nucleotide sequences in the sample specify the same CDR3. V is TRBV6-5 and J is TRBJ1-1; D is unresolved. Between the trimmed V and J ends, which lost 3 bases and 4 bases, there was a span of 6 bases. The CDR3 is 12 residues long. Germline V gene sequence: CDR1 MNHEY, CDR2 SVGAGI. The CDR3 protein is CASSYGSTEAFF. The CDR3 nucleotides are TGTGCCAGCAGTTATGGGAGCACTGAAGCTTTCTTT.

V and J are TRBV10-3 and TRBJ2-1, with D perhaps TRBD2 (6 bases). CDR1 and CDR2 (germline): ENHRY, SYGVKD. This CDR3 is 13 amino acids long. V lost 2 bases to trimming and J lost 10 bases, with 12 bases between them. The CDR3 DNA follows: TGTGCCATCAGTGAGATCGAGGCGGGAGAGCAGTTCTTC. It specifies CAISEIEAGEQFF.

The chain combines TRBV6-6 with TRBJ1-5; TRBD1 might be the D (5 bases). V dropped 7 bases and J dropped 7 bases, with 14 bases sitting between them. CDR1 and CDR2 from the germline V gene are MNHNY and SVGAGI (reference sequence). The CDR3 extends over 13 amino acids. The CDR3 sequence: CASKTREGQPQHF. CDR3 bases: TGTGCCAGCAAAACACGGGAGGGGCAGCCCCAGCATTTT.

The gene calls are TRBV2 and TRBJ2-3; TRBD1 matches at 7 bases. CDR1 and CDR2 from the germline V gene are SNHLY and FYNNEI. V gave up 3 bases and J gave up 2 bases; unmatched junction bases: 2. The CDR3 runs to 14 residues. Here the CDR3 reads CASSEGQSTDTQYF. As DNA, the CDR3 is TGTGCCAGCAGTGAGGGACAGTCCACAGATACGCAGTATTTT.

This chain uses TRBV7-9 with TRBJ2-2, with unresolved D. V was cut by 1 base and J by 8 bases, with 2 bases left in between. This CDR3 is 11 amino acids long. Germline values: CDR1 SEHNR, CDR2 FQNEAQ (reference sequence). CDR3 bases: TGTGCCAGCAGCTTAGTAGGGGAGCTGTTTTTT. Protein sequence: CASSLVGELFF.

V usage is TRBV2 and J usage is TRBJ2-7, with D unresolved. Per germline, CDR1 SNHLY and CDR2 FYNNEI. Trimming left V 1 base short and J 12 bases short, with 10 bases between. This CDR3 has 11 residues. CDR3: CASSEGPVSYF. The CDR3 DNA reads TGTGCCAGCAGTGAAGGCCCGGTTTCGTACTTC.

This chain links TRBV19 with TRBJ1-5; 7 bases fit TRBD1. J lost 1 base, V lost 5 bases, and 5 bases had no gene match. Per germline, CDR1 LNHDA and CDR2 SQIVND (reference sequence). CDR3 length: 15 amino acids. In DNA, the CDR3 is TGTGCCAGTAGTCCAGGGACAGCAAGCAATCAGCCCCAGCATTTT. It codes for CASSPGTASNQPQHF.

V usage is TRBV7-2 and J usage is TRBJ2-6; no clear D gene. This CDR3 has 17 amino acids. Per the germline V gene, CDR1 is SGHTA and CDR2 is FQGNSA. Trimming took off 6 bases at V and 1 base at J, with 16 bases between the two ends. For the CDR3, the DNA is TGTGCCAGCAGACTAACTGGTCGCTCATCTGGGGCCAACGTCCTGACTTTC. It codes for CASRLTGRSSGANVLTF.

Here the CDR3 DNA reads TGTGCCAGCAGTGGACAGCTGCGGGAAAAACTGTTTTTT. This encodes CASSGQLREKLFF. The chain is built from TRBV2 and TRBJ1-4, with a tentative D call TRBD1 (5 bases). CDR3 size: 13 residues. V lost 4 bases to trimming and J lost 8 bases, with 11 bases between them. Germline V CDR1 and CDR2: SNHLY, FYNNEI.

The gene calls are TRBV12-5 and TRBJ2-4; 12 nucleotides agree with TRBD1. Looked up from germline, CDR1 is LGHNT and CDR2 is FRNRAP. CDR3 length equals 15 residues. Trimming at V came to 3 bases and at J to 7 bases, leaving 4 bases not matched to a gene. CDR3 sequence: CASGFGTGGKNIQYF. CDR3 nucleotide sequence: TGTGCTAGTGGTTTCGGGACAGGGGGCAAGAACATTCAGTACTTC.

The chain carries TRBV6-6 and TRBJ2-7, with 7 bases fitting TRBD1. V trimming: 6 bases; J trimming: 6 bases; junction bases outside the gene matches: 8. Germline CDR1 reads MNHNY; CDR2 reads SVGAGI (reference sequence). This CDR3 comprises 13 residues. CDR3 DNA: TGTGCCAGCAGACCCACCCACAGGGGCGAGCAGTACTTC. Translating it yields CASRPTHRGEQYF.

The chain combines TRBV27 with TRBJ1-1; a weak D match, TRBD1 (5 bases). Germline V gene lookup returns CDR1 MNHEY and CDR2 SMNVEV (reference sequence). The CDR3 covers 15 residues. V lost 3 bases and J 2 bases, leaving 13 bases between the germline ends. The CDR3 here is CASSLLQGLNTEAFF. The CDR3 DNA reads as TGTGCCAGCAGTTTGTTGCAGGGCCTAAACACTGAAGCTTTCTTT.

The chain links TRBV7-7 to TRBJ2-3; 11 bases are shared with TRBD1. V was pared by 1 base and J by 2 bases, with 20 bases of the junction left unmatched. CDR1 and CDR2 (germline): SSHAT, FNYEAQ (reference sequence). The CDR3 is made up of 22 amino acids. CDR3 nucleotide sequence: TGTGCCAGCAGCTTAGGGGACAGGGGGGCCAAGGGCGAGGAGGGATACACAGATACGCAGTATTTT. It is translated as CASSLGDRGAKGEEGYTDTQYF.

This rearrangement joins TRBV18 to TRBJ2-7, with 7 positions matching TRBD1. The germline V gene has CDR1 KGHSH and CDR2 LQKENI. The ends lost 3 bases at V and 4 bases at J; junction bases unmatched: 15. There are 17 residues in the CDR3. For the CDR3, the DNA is TGTGCCAGCTCACCGCCGTCATCCAAGGACAGGACTTACGAGCAGTACTTC. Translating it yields CASSPPSSKDRTYEQYF.

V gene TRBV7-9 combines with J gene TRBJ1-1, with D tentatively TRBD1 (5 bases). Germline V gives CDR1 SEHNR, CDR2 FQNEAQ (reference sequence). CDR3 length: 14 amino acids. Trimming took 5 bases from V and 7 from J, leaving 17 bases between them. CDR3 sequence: CASSPTPLQGEAFF. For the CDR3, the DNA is TGTGCCAGCAGCCCAACCCCCCTCCAGGGTGAAGCTTTCTTT.

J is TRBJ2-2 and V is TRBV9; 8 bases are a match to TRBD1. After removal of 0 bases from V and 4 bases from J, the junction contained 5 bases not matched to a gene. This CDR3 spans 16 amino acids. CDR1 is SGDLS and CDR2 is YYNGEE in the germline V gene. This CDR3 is CASSVATGTGTGELFF. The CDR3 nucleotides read TGTGCCAGCAGCGTAGCTACGGGGACAGGCACCGGGGAGCTGTTTTTT.

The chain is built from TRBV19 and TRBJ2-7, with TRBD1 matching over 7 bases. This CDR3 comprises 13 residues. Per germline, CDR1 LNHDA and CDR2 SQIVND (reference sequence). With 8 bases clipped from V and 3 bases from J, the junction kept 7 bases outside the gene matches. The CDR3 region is CASARGGFYEQYF. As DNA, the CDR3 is TGTGCCAGTGCAAGAGGGGGCTTCTACGAGCAGTACTTC.

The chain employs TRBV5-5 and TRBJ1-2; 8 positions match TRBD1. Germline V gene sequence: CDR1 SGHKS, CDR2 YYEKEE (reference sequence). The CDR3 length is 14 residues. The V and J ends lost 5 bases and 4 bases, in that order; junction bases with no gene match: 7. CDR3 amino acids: CASRPGGSAYGYTF. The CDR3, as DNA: TGTGCCAGCAGGCCAGGGGGCTCAGCCTATGGCTACACCTTC.

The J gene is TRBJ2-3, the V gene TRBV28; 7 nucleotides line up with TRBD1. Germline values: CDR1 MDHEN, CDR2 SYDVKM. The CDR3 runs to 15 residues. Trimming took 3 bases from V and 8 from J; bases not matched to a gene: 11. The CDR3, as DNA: TGTGCCAGCAGTTTGCCCGAGAGGGGGCAGGGTACGCAGTATTTT. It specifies CASSLPERGQGTQYF.

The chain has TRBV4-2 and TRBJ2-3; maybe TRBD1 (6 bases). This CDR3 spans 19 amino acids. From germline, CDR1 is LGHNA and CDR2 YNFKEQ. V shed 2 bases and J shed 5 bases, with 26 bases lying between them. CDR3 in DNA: TGTGCCAGCAGCCAAAAATGGGACGCCGGGCAGGGGTCCGGAGATACGCAGTATTTT. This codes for CASSQKWDAGQGSGDTQYF.

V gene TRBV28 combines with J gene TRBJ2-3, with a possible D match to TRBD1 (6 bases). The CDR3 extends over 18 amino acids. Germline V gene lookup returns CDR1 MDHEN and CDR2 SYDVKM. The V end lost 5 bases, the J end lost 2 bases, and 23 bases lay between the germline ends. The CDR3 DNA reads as TGTGCCAGCAGTCACCCGACCGGCAGGGGCCCCATCACAGATACGCAGTATTTT. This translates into CASSHPTGRGPITDTQYF.

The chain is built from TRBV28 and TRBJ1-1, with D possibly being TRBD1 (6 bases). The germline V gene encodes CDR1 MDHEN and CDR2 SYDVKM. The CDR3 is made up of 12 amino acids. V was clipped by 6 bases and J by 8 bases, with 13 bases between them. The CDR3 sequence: CASRDPGQEAFF. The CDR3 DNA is TGTGCCAGCAGAGATCCCGGACAGGAAGCTTTCTTT.

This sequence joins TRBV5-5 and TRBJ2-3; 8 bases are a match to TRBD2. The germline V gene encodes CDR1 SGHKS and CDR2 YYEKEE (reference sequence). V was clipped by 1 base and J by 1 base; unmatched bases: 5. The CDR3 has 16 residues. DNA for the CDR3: TGTGCCAGCAGCTTGTACCCAGCGGGGGGCACAGATACGCAGTATTTT. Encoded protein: CASSLYPAGGTDTQYF.